This T cell receptor beta chain was sequenced in a study of T cells in Graves' hyperthyroidism and ophthalmopathy. At the level of the study: Blood was drawn when the patient was first diagnosed and still untreated.

From RNA transcripts, TCR beta CDR3 regions were amplified. In the first-round RT-PCR of the TCR CDR3, the HTBI primer set was used. TCRdb itself ran the multiplex PCR reads through MiXCR, one entry per CDR3 protein. The sample has some 490,000 distinct CDR3 sequences, approximately 22% seen once. Whole-study results and caveats: With a median lead of about six months before onset, the model predicted ophthalmopathy.

A Clinical Activity Score of at least 3, a NOSPECS grade of at least 4 and a duration under 3 months were recorded in the ophthalmopathy patients. Exclusion of a patient resulted from uncontrolled infection, other autoimmune disease, pregnancy or lactation. On this clonotype: Antigen specificity is unknown.

The CDR3 has 15 residues. The germline gives CDR1 SGHKS, CDR2 YYEKEE (reference sequence). V lost 4 bases and J lost 0, with 13 bases in between. J is TRBJ2-5 and V is TRBV5-5, with D perhaps matching TRBD1 (6 bases). This sequence was found in a woman aged 70-85 years with Graves' ophthalmopathy. The specimen sequenced was blood. CDR3 loop: CASSIPQGHQETQYF. CDR3 nucleotide sequence: TGTGCCAGCAGCATACCACAGGGACACCAAGAGACCCAGTACTTC. Full variable domain (outside the CDR3, taken from reference TRBV5-5 and TRBJ2-5): DAGVTQSPTHLIKTRGQQVTLRCSPISGHKSVSWYQQVLGQGPQFIFQYYEKEERGRGNFPDRFSARQFPNYSSELNVNALLLGDSALYLCASSIPQGHQETQYFGPGTRLLVL.